This T cell receptor beta chain was retrieved from a study of cytomegalovirus exposure and HLA in healthy donors. Study outcomes and limitations: Cytomegalovirus association was listed for about 180 TCR beta chains. When a later analysis was performed, an Asian-associated ancestry cluster reportedly had fewer N-insertions than the roughly 700-donor mean. In a later analysis, compared with equally common non-associated chains, HLA-associated beta chains were more expanded. Most TCR sequences proved rare, with some public TCRs found in many donors.

Concerning this clone itself: Its antigen is unidentified.

Both 60 Vbeta primers and 13 Jbeta primers went into the PCR. Here immunoSEQ multiplex PCR was the method, and the copy in TCRdb shows in-frame clones only, minus some. The sample shows about 200,000 clones, 75% to 85% of them seen only once. The specimen sequenced was PBMCs. The clonotype originates from a male donor in good health and CMV-seropositive.

CDR3: CASSLAGQAIVGEAFF. The CDR3 nucleotides read TGCGCCAGCAGCTTGGCCGGACAGGCTATTGTTGGTGAAGCTTTCTTT. The chain uses TRBV5-1 and TRBJ1-1; 7 bases are shared with TRBD1. Trimming cost V 0 bases and J 7 bases; bases outside gene matches: 12. The CDR3 sequence is 16 residues long. Germline loops: CDR1 SGHRS, CDR2 YFSETQ.